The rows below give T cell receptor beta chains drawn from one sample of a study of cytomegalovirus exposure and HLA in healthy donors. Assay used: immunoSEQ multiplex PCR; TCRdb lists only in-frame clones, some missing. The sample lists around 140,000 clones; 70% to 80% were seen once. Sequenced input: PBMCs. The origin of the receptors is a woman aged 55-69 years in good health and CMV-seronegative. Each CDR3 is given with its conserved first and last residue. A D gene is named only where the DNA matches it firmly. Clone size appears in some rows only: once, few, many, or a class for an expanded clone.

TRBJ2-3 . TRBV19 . CASSDREVGTDTQYF TGTGCCAGTAGTGACAGGGAGGTAGGCACAGATACGCAGTATTTT
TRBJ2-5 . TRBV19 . CASSGLGQETQYF TGTGCCAGTAGTGGACTGGGTCAAGAGACCCAGTACTTC
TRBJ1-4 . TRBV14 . CASSQEGQSATNEKLFF TGTGCCAGCAGCCAAGAGGGGCAGAGTGCAACTAATGAAAAACTGTTTTTT
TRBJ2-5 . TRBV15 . CATSRDRSNLMAQYF TGTGCCACCAGCAGAGATCGGAGTAACCTCATGGCCCAGTACTTC
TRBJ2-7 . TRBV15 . CATSTRTGFSYEQYF TGTGCCACCAGCACCCGGACTGGGTTCTCCTACGAGCAGTACTTC
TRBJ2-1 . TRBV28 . CASSLWVPRGPLPDNEQFF TGTGCCAGCAGTTTATGGGTCCCGCGGGGGCCGCTACCAGACAATGAGCAGTTCTTC
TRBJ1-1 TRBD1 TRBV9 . CASSEEDRSNTEAFF TGTGCCAGCAGCGAAGAGGACAGGTCTAACACTGAAGCTTTCTTT
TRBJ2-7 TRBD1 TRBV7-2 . CASSLGWGQGYEQYF TGTGCCAGCAGCTTAGGATGGGGACAGGGCTACGAGCAGTACTTC
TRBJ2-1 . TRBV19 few CASKLAGAYYNEQFF TGTGCCAGTAAGTTGGCAGGGGCGTACTACAATGAGCAGTTCTTC
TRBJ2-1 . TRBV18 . CASSPKTSYNEQFF TGTGCCAGCTCACCAAAAACTAGTTACAATGAGCAGTTCTTC
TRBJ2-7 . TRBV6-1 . CASSASQGYEQYF TGTGCCAGCAGTGCTAGTCAGGGTTACGAGCAGTACTTC
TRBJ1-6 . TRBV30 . CAWRYWTAPNSPLHF TGTGCCTGGCGTTATTGGACAGCACCTAATTCACCCCTCCACTTT
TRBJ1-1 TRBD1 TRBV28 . CASTQGARGNTEAFF TGTGCCAGCACCCAGGGGGCGAGGGGGAACACTGAAGCTTTCTTT
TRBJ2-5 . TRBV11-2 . CASTPPRDQETQYF TGTGCCAGCACCCCCCCGAGGGATCAAGAGACCCAGTACTTC
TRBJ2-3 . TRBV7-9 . CASSFGLNMDTQYF TGTGCCAGCAGCTTTGGGCTAAACATGGATACGCAGTATTTT
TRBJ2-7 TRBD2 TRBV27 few CATSKKGNSGSYEQYF TGTGCCACCTCTAAAAAGGGTAATAGCGGGAGCTACGAGCAGTACTTC
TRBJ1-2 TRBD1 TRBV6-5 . CASSQDRGTNYGYTF TGTGCCAGCAGTCAAGACAGGGGAACTAACTATGGCTACACCTTC
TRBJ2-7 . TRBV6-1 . CASSEVSYEQYF TGTGCCAGCAGTGAAGTTAGCTACGAGCAGTACTTC
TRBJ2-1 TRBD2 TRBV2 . CASILLKREVNNEQFF TGTGCCAGCATTCTTCTGAAGCGGGAGGTGAACAATGAGCAGTTCTTC
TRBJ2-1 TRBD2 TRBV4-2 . CASSQVSSGGYNEQFF TGTGCCAGCAGCCAAGTCTCTAGCGGGGGGTACAATGAGCAGTTCTTC
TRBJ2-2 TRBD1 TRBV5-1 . CASQGALNTGELFF TGCGCCAGCCAGGGGGCGCTAAACACCGGGGAGCTGTTTTTT
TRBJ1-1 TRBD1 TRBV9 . CASSVDSGGTGPMNTEAFF TGTGCCAGCAGCGTAGATTCCGGCGGGACAGGCCCGATGAACACTGAAGCTTTCTTT
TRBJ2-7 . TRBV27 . CASSLKPIYEQYF TGTGCCAGCAGTTTAAAGCCCATTTACGAGCAGTACTTC
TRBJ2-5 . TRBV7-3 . CASSLAGATIETQYF TGTGCCAGCAGCTTAGCGGGGGCTACTATCGAGACCCAGTACTTC
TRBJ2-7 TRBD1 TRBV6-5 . CASSYRRQGEGREQYF TGTGCCAGCAGTTACCGACGACAGGGAGAGGGTCGCGAGCAGTACTTC
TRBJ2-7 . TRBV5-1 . CASSQTSTSYEQYF TGCGCCAGCTCCCAGACAAGCACTTCCTACGAGCAGTACTTC
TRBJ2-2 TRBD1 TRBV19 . CASSLHFTGTGTGELFF TGTGCCAGTAGTCTACACTTTACCGGGACAGGCACCGGGGAGCTGTTTTTT
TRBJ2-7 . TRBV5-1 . CASSLISLYEQYF TGCGCCAGCAGCCTTATCTCCTTATACGAGCAGTACTTC
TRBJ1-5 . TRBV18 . CASSPDSVNSNQPQHF TGTGCCAGCTCACCAGACTCAGTAAATAGCAATCAGCCCCAGCATTTT
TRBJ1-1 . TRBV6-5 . CASRDQGFTEAFF TGTGCCAGCAGGGACCAGGGTTTTACTGAAGCTTTCTTT
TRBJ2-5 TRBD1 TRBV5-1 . CASSRTGGSETQYF TGCGCCAGCAGCCGGACAGGGGGCAGTGAGACCCAGTACTTC
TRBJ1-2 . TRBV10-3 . CATESFGTHGYTF TGTGCCACCGAGTCGTTTGGGACACATGGCTACACCTTC
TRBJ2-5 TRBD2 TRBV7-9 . CASSLDGRLQETQYF TGTGCCAGCAGCTTAGACGGGAGGCTCCAAGAGACCCAGTACTTC
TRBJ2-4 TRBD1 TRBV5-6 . CASSSGTGRNIQYF TGTGCCAGCAGCTCGGGGACAGGGCGAAACATTCAGTACTTC
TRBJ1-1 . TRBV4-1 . CASSHPFGRERGEAFF TGCGCCAGCAGCCACCCCTTTGGGAGGGAGAGGGGTGAAGCTTTCTTT
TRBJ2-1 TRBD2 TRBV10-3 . CAISDPGLAGGRSSYNEQFF TGTGCCATCAGTGACCCGGGACTAGCGGGAGGGCGAAGCTCCTACAATGAGCAGTTCTTC
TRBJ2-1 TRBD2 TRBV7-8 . CASSFAGTTYNEQFF TGTGCCAGCAGCTTCGCCGGGACTACCTACAATGAGCAGTTCTTC
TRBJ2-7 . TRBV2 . CASRAGASSSYEQYF TGTGCCAGCAGGGCAGGGGCCTCCTCCTCCTACGAGCAGTACTTC
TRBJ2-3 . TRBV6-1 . CASSGRGPSTDTQYF TGTGCCAGCAGTGGCAGGGGACCTAGCACAGATACGCAGTATTTT
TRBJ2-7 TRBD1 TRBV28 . CASSPGQGAPYEQYF TGTGCCAGCAGCCCAGGACAGGGGGCCCCCTACGAGCAGTACTTC